This T cell receptor (beta chain) comes out of a study of CD8 T cell repertoires and HIV-1 epitope variants. About the research overall: Enriched T cells were co-cultured with equal numbers of autologous T cell-negative antigen-presenting cells.

On this clone itself: Its antigen is undetermined.

Only in-frame clones appear in the TCRdb table, and some are missing; sequencing was by immunoSEQ multiplex PCR. Seen here are 4,500 to 6,000 clones, around 73% observed once, and the top ten hold 43%. Sequencing was performed on cultured CD8+ T cells derived from PBMCs. The clonotype originates from a male donor with HIV.

CDR3 DNA: TGTGCCAGCAGCTTAAATGCACTCTACAATGAGCAGTTCTTC. It codes for CASSLNALYNEQFF. The chain links TRBV7-3 to TRBJ2-1; D not certain. Per the germline V gene, CDR1 is SGHTA and CDR2 is FQGTGA. The V and J ends lost 1 base and 3 bases respectively, with 7 bases between them. The CDR3 covers 14 residues.